This T cell receptor beta chain was recovered during a study of blood T cell repertoires in COVID-19. Study information: COVID-19 samples, acute and convalescent, were from the United States, Italy and Spain. Sources were T cells, B-cell-depleted T cells, or PBMCs; the material itself was cDNA or gDNA.

As handled by the study authors: Reference gene primer amplification gave estimated nucleated cell counts. Measured with immunoSEQ multiplex PCR; TCRdb has only the in-frame clones, and not every one. V and J calls and clone size are copied from that table; D and trimming were computed from the DNA. This repertoire shows some 150,000 clones, approximately 88% found once; its top ten account for around 0.91%. V lost 10 bases, J lost 2 bases, and 18 bases lay in between. The CDR3 consists of 14 residues. In germline, CDR1 is LNHDA, CDR2 SQIVND (reference sequence). Sequencing was done on a sample of peripheral blood. This receptor was identified in a woman aged 50 to 60 with acute or convalescent COVID-19. The chain couples TRBV19 to TRBJ2-7; D possibly corresponds to TRBD2 (6 bases). In DNA form, the CDR3 reads TGTGCCACCGGAGAGGGAGGAGGGCCCTACGAGCAGTACTTC. Encoded protein: CATGEGGGPYEQYF.